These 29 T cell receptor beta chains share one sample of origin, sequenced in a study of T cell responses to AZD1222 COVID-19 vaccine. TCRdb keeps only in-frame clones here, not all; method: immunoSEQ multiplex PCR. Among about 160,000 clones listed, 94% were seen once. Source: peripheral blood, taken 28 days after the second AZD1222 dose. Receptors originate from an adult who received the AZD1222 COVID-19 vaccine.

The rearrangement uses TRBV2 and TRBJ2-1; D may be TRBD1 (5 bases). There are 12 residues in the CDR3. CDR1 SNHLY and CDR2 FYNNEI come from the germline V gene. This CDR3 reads CARGRNDNEQFF. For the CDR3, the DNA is TGTGCTAGGGGCCGAAATGACAATGAGCAGTTCTTC.

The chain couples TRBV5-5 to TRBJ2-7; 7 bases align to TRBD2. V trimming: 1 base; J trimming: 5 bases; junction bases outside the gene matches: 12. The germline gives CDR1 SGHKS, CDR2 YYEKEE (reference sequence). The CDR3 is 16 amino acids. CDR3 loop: CASSLTEGLVRDEQYF. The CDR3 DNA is TGTGCCAGCAGCTTGACAGAAGGACTAGTTAGGGACGAGCAGTACTTC. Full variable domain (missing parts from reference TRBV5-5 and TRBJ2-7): DAGVTQSPTHLIKTRGQQVTLRCSPISGHKSVSWYQQVLGQGPQFIFQYYEKEERGRGNFPDRFSARQFPNYSSELNVNALLLGDSALYLCASSLTEGLVRDEQYFGPGTRLTVT.

DNA for the CDR3: TGTGCCAGCAGTCGCCGGACTAGCGGGAGGGCCGATGAGCAGTTCTTC. Amino acids: CASSRRTSGRADEQFF. The chain combines TRBV6-2 or TRBV6-3 with TRBJ2-1, with 15 bases fitting TRBD2. Losses at the gene ends were 5 bases for V and 8 bases for J; bases not matched to a gene: 7. Germline V gene sequence: CDR1 MNHEY, CDR2 SVGEGT. The CDR3 consists of 16 residues.

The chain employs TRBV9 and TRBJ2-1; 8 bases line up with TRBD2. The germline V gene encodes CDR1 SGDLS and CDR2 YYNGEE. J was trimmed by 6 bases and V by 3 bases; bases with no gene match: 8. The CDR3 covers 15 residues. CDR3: CASSGSGTRVNEQFF. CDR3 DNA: TGTGCCAGCAGCGGATCCGGGACTAGGGTCAATGAGCAGTTCTTC.

CDR3 sequence: CAWSHQGRPSSGNTIYF. The CDR3 DNA is TGTGCCTGGAGCCATCAAGGACGCCCGAGCTCTGGAAACACCATATATTTT. The chain joins TRBV30 to TRBJ1-3; no clear D gene. The CDR3 sequence is 17 residues long. Germline V lookup: CDR1 GTSNPN, CDR2 SVGIG (reference sequence). V lost 3 bases and J lost 0, with 18 bases in between.

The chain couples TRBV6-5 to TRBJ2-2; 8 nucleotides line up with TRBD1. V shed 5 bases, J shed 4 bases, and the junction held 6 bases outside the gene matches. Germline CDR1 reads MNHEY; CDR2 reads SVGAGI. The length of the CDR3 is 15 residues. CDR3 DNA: TGTGCCAGCAGTCCGGACAGGGCAATCACCGGGGAGCTGTTTTTT. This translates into CASSPDRAITGELFF.

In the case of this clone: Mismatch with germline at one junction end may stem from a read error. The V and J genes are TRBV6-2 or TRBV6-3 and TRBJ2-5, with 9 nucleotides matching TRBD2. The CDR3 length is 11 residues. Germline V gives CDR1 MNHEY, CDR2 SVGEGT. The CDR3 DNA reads TGTGCCAGCAGTTCTAGCGGGGCCCGGAACTTC. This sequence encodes CASSSSGARNF.

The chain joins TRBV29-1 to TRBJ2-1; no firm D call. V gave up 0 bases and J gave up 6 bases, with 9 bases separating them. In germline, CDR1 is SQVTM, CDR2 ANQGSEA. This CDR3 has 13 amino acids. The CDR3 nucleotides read TGCAGCGTTGAAGATCGAGCTCGCAATGAGCAGTTCTTC. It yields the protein CSVEDRARNEQFF.

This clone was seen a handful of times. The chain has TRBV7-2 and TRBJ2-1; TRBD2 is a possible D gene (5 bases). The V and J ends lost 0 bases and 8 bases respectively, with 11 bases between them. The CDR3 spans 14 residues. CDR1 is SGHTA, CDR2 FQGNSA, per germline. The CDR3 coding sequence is TGTGCCAGCAGCTTAGCGTTGAGGGTCCATGAGCAGTTCTTC. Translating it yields CASSLALRVHEQFF.

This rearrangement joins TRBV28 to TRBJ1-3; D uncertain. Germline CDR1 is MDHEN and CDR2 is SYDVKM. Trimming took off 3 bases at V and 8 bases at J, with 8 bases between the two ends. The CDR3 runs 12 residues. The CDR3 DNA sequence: TGTGCCAGCAGTTTCCAAAGGGACACCATATATTTT. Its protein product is CASSFQRDTIYF.

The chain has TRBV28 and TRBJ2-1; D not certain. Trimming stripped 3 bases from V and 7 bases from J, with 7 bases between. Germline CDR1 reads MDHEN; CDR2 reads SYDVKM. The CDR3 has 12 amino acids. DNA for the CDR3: TGTGCCAGCAGTTTTCAGGCAAATGAGCAGTTCTTC. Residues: CASSFQANEQFF.

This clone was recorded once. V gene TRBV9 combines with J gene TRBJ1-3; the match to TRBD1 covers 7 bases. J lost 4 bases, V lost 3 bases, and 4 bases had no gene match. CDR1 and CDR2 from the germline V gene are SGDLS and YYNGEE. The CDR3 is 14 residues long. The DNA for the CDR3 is TGTGCCAGCAGCGAACAGGGGATCGGAAACACCATATATTTT. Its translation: CASSEQGIGNTIYF.

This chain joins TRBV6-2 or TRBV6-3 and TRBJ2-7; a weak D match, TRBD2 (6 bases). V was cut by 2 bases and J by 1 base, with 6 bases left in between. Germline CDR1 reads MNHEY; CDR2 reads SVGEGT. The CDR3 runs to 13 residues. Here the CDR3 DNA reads TGTGCCAGCAGTTACGGGGGGTCCTACGAGCAGTACTTC. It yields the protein CASSYGGSYEQYF.

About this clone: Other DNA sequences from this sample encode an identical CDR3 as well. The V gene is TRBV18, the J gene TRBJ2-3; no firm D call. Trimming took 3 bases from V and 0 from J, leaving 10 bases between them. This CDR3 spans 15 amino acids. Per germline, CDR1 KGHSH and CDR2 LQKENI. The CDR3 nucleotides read TGTGCCAGCTCACCGGGTGGAACTAGCACAGATACGCAGTATTTT. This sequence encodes CASSPGGTSTDTQYF.

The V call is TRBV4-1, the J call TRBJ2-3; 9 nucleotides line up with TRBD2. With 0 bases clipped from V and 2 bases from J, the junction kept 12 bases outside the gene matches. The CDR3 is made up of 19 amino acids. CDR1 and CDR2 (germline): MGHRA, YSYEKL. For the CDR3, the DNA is TGCGCCAGCAGCCAAGAATCAGCAGCGGGAGGCTCTCTCACAGATACGCAGTATTTT. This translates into CASSQESAAGGSLTDTQYF.

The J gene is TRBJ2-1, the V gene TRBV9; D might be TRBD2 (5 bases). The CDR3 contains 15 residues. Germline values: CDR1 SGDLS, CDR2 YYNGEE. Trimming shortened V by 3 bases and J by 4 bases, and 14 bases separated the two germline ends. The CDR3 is CASSATPGSYNEQFF. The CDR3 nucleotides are TGTGCCAGCAGCGCGACTCCGGGGTCGTACAATGAGCAGTTCTTC.

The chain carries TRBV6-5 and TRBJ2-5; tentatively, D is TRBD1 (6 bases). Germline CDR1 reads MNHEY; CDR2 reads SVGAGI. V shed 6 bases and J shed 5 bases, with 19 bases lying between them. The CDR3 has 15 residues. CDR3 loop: CASSPRTGMGETQYF. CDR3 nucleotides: TGTGCCAGCAGCCCACGTACAGGGATGGGGGAGACCCAGTACTTC.

CDR3 protein: CASSSNPPDTEAFF. As DNA, the CDR3 is TGCGCCAGCAGTTCCAATCCCCCGGACACTGAAGCTTTCTTT. V gene TRBV10-2 combines with J gene TRBJ1-1; no firm D call. Germline V CDR1 and CDR2: WSHSY, SAAADI. Trimming removed 5 bases at V and 3 bases at J, with 13 bases between. The CDR3 consists of 14 residues.

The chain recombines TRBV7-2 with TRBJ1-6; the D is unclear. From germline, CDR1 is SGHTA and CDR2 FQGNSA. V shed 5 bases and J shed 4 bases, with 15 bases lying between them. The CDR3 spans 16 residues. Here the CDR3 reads CASSVRGVGYNSPLHF. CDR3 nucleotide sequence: TGTGCCAGCAGCGTAAGAGGAGTAGGGTATAATTCACCCCTCCACTTT.

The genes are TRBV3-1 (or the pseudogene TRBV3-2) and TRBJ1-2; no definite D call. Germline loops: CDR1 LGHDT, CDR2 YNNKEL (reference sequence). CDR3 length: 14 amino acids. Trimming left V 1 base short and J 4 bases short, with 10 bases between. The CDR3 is CASSQARGSYGYTF. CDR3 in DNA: TGTGCCAGCAGCCAAGCCCGAGGAAGCTATGGCTACACCTTC.

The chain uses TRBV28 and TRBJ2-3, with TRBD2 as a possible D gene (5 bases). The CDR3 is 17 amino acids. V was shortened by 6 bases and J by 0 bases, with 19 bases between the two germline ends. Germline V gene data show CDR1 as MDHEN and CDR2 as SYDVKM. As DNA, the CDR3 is TGTGCCAGCAGCCCCCAAGCAGTCCTAGCAAGCACAGATACGCAGTATTTT. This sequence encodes CASSPQAVLASTDTQYF.

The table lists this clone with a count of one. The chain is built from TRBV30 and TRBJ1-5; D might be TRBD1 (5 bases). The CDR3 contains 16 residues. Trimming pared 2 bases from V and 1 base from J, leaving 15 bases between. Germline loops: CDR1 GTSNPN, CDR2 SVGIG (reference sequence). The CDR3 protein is CAWSPRAWKSNQPQHF. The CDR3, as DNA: TGTGCCTGGAGTCCCAGGGCGTGGAAGAGCAATCAGCCCCAGCATTTT.

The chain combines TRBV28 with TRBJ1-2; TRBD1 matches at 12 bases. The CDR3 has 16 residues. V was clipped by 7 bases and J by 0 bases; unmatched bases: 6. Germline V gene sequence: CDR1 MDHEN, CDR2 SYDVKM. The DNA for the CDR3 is TGTGCCAGCAAAACGGGACAGGGGGCATCTAACTATGGCTACACCTTC. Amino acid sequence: CASKTGQGASNYGYTF.

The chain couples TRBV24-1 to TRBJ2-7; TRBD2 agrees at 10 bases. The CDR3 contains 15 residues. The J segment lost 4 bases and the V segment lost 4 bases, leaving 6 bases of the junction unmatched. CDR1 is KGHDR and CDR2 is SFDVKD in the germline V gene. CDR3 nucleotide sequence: TGTGCCACCAGTGACCTTAGCGGGAGGCCTTACGAGCAGTACTTC. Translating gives CATSDLSGRPYEQYF.

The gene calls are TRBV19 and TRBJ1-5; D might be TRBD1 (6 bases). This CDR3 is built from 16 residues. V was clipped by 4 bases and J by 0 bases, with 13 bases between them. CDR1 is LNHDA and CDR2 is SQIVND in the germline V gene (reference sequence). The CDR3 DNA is TGTGCCAGTAGTACGGCAGGGGCTTATAGCAATCAGCCCCAGCATTTT. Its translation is CASSTAGAYSNQPQHF.

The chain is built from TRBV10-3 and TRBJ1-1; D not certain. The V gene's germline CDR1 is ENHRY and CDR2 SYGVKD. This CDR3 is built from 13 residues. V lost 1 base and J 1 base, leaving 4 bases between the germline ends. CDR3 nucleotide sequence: TGTGCCATCAGTGAGTGGTGGAACACTGAAGCTTTCTTT. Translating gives CAISEWWNTEAFF.

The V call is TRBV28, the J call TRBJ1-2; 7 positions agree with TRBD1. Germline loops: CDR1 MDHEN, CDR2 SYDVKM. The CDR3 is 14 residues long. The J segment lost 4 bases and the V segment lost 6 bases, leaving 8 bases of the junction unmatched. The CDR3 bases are TGTGCCAGCAGCCAAGGGACAGCCTTCTATGGCTACACCTTC. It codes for CASSQGTAFYGYTF.

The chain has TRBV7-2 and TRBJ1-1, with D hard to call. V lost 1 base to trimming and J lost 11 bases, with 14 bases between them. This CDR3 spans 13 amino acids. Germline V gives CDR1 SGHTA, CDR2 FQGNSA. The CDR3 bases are TGTGCCAGCAGCTTAGTCACCCCCCCCCAGGCTTTCTTT. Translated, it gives CASSLVTPPQAFF.

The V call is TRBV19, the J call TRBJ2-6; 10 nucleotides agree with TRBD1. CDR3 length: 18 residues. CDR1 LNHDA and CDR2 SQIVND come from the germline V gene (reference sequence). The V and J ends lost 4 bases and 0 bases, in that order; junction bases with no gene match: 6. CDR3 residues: CASSTYRDRGSGANVLTF. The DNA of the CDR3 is TGTGCCAGTAGTACTTACCGGGACAGGGGCTCTGGGGCCAACGTCCTGACTTTC. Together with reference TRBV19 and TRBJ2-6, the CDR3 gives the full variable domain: DGGITQSPKYLFRKEGQNVTLSCEQNLNHDAMYWYRQDPGQGLRLIYYSQIVNDFQKGDIAEGYSVSREKKESFPLTVTSAQKNPTAFYLCASSTYRDRGSGANVLTFGAGSRLTVL.